This T cell receptor beta chain was found in a study of blood T cells in healthy people across ages. The use of a sample-barcoded 5' primer and a J-beta primer mix characterized a second PCR of roughly 6 to 11 cycles. The template-switch adaptor was a 5' adaptor with 12 random nucleotides. It tagged each cDNA molecule. Every individual sample yielded 3 million or more paired-end reads (each containing CDR3). TCRdb passed the 5' RACE reads through MiXCR, listing each CDR3 protein once. The sample lists around 990,000 distinct CDR3 sequences, under 40% occurring once. As to this clonotype: Antigen: not known.

Points from the study as a whole: Compared with aged donors, long-lived donors showed fewer expanded clones, suggesting selection.

Sample: blood. The TCR sequence derives from a man aged 18 to 30 in good health.

The DNA for the CDR3 is TGTGCCAGCAGCCTTTTTGCGGGACAGGAAGCTTTCTTT. Amino acid sequence: CASSLFAGQEAFF. This chain connects TRBV27 to TRBJ1-1; TRBD1 matches 7 bases. The CDR3 spans 13 residues. The germline CDR1 and CDR2 sequences are MNHEY and SMNVEV (reference sequence). V trimming: 6 bases; J trimming: 8 bases; junction bases outside the gene matches: 9.